The 2 T cell receptor beta chains below all came from one sample that was sequenced in a study of blood T cell repertoires in COVID-19 (dated by TCRdb to between 2020 and 2021). The library was built by means of the immunoSEQ multiplex PCR assay. TCRdb provides this immuneACCESS table in a form limited to in-frame rearrangements. Some clones are lacking; in checked studies, under half of them reflect an unresolved V gene, and why the rest are absent is not known. Within this sample are hundreds of thousands of clones, with 83% of them counted one time only. The ten most abundant clones make up 4.8% of the sample. The source material was PBMCs or T cells enriched from blood (not recorded which). The source is a woman aged 45-59 years who had been exposed to COVID-19.

This clone has a handful of counts. The chain is built from TRBV4-3 and TRBJ2-7; 8 bases are a match to TRBD2. Trimming cost V 4 bases and J 8 bases; bases outside gene matches: 10. Germline V gives CDR1 LGHNA, CDR2 YSLEER. There are 14 residues in the CDR3. CDR3 in amino acids: CASSPGLVATKQYF. The CDR3 nucleotides are TGCGCCAGCAGCCCGGGACTAGTGGCAACGAAGCAGTACTTC.

CDR3 loop: CASSPRGEQFF. CDR3 nucleotides: TGTGCCAGCTCCCCCCGGGGTGAGCAGTTCTTC. The J gene is TRBJ2-1, the V gene TRBV18, with D perhaps TRBD2 (5 bases). V gave up 6 bases and J gave up 9 bases, with 9 bases separating them. There are 11 residues in the CDR3. Germline V gives CDR1 KGHSH, CDR2 LQKENI.